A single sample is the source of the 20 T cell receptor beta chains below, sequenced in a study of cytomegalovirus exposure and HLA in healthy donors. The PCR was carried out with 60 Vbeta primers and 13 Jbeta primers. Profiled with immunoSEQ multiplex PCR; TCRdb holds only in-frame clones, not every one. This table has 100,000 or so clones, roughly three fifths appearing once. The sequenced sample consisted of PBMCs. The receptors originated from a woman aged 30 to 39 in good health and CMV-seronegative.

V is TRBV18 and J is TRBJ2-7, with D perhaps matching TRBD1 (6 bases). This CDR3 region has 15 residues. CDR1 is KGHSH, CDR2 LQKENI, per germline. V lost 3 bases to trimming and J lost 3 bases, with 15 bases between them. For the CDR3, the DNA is TGTGCCAGCTCACCCTTTACAGGGAGCAACTACGAGCAGTACTTC. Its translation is CASSPFTGSNYEQYF. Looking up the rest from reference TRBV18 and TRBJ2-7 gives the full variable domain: NAGVMQNPRHLVRRRGQEARLRCSPMKGHSHVYWYRQLPEEGLKFMVYLQKENIIDESGMPKERFSAEFPKEGPSILRIQQVVRGDSAAYFCASSPFTGSNYEQYFGPGTRLTVT.

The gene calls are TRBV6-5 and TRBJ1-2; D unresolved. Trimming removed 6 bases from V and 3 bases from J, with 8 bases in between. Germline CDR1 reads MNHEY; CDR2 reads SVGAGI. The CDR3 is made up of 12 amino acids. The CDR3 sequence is CASSDTHYGYTF. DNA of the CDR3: TGTGCCAGCAGCGACACGCACTATGGCTACACCTTC.

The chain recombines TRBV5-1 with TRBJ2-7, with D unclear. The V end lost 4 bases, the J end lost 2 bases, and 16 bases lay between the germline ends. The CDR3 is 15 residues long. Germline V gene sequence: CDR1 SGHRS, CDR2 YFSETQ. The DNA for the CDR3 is TGCGCCAGCAGCGTGGGTCGGGTTTTAACCTACGAGCAGTACTTC. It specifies CASSVGRVLTYEQYF.

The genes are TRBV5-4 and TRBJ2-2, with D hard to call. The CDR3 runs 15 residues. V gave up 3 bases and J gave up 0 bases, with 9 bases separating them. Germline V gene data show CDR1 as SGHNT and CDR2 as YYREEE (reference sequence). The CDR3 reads CASSWKRANTGELFF. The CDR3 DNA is TGTGCCAGCAGCTGGAAGCGTGCGAACACCGGGGAGCTGTTTTTT.

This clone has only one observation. The DNA of the CDR3 is TGTGCCAGCTCACTCAACTCTAGAGATTTCACCGGGGAGCTGTTTTTT. This gives the protein CASSLNSRDFTGELFF. The V call is TRBV18, the J call TRBJ2-2, with D uncertain. This CDR3 has 16 residues. The germline V gene encodes CDR1 KGHSH and CDR2 LQKENI. Trimming removed 4 bases at V and 4 bases at J, with 16 bases between. The variable domain in full, with the rest retrieved from reference TRBV18 and TRBJ2-2, is NAGVMQNPRHLVRRRGQEARLRCSPMKGHSHVYWYRQLPEEGLKFMVYLQKENIIDESGMPKERFSAEFPKEGPSILRIQQVVRGDSAAYFCASSLNSRDFTGELFFGEGSRLTVL.

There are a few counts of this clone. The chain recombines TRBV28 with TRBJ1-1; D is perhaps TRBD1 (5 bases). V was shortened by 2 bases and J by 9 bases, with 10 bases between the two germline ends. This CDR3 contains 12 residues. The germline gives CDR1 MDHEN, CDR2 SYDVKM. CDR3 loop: CASSLLAGQAFF. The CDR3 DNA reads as TGTGCCAGCAGTTTACTGGCAGGGCAAGCTTTCTTT.

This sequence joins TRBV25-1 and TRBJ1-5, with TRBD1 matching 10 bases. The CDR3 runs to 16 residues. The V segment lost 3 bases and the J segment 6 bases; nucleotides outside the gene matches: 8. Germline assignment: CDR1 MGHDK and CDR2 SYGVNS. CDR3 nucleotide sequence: TGTGCCAGCAGTGACCCTGGACAGGGGGTGGGTCAGCCCCAGCATTTT. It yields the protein CASSDPGQGVGQPQHF. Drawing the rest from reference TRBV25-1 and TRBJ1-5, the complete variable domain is EADIYQTPRYLVIGTGKKITLECSQTMGHDKMYWYQQDPGMELHLIHYSYGVNSTEKGDLSSESTVSRIRTEHFPLTLESARPSHTSQYLCASSDPGQGVGQPQHFGDGTRLSIL.

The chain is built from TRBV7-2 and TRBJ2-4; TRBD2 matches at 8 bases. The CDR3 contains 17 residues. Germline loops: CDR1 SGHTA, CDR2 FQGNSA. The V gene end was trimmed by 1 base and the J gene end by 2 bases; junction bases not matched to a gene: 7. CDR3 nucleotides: TGTGCCAGCAGCTTAGACCGGGGGGGCCTTACCAAAAACATTCAGTACTTC. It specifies CASSLDRGGLTKNIQYF.

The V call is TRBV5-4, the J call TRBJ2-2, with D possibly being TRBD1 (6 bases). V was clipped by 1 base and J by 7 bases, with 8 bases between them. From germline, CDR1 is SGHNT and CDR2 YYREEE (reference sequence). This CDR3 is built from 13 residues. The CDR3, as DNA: TGTGCCAGCAGCTTGTGGGGGCTCGGGGAGCTGTTTTTT. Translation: CASSLWGLGELFF.

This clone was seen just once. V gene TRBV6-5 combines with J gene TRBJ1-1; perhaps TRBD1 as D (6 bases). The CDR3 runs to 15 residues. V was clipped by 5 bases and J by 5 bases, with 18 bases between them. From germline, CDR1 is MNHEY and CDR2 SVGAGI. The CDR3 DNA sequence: TGTGCCAGCAGTGCGACTCAGGGGTGGGGGACTGAAGCTTTCTTT. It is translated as CASSATQGWGTEAFF.

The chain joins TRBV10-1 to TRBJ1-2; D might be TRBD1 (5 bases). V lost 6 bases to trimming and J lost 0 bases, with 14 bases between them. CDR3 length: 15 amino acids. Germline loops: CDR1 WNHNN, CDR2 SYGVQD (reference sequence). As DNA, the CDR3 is TGCGCCAGCAGCAAACAGGTCGCAGCTAACTATGGCTACACCTTC. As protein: CASSKQVAANYGYTF.

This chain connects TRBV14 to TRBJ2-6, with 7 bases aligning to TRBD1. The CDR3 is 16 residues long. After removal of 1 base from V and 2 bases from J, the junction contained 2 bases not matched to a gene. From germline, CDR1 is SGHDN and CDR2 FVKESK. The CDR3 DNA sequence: TGTGCCAGCAGCCAAGGCAGGGGGACTGGGGCCAACGTCCTGACTTTC. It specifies CASSQGRGTGANVLTF.

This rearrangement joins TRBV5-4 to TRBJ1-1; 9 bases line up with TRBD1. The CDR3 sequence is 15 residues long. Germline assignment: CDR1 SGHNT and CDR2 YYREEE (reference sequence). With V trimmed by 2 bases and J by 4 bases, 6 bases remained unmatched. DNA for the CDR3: TGTGCCAGCAGCTTACAGGGGGCAAACAGCACTGAAGCTTTCTTT. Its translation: CASSLQGANSTEAFF.

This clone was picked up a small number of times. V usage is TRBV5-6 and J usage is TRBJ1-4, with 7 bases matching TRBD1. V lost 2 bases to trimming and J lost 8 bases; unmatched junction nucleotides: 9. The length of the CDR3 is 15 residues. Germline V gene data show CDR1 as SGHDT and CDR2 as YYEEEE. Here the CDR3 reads CASSFRTGLVEKLFF. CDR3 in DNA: TGTGCCAGCAGCTTCAGGACAGGTTTAGTGGAAAAACTGTTTTTT.

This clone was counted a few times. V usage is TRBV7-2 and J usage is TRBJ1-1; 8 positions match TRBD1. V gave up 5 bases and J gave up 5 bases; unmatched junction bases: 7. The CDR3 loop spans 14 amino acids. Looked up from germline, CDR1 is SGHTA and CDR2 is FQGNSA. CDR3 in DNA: TGTGCCAGCAGCCAGACAGGGGTTAGGACTGAAGCTTTCTTT. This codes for CASSQTGVRTEAFF.

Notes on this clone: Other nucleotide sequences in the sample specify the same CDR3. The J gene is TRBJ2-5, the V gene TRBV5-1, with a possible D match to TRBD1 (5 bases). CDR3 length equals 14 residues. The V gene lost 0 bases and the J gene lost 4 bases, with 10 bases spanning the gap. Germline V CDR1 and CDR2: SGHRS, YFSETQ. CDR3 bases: TGCGCCAGCAGCTTGGAAGGGGTGAGAGAGACCCAGTACTTC. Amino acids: CASSLEGVRETQYF.

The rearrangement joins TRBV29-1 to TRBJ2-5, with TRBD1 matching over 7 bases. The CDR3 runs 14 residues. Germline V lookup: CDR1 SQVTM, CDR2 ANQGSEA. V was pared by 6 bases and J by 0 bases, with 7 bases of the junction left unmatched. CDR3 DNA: TGCAGCGTCCCCCGGGACAGTCACCAAGAGACCCAGTACTTC. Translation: CSVPRDSHQETQYF.

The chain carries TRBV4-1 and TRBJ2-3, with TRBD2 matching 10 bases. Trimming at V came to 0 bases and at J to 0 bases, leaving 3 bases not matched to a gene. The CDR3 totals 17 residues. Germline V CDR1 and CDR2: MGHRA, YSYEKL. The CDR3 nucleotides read TGCGCCAGCAGCCAAGAGCTAGCGGGGGCTAGCACAGATACGCAGTATTTT. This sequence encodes CASSQELAGASTDTQYF.

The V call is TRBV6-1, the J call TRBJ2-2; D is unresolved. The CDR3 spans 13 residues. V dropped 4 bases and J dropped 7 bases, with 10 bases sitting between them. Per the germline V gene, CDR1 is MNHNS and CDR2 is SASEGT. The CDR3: CASSALKSGELFF. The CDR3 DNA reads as TGTGCCAGCAGTGCCCTCAAGAGCGGGGAGCTGTTTTTT.

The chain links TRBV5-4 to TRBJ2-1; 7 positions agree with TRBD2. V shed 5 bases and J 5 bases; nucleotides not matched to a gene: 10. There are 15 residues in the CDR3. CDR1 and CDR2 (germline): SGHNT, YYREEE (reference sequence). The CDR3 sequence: CASRSGAGANNEQFF. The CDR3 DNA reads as TGTGCCAGCAGGTCTGGCGCGGGAGCGAACAATGAGCAGTTCTTC.